The present T cell receptor beta chain was sequenced within a study of blood T cell repertoires in COVID-19. Using immunoSEQ multiplex PCR, the repertoire was profiled, and TCRdb retains in-frame clones only, with some absent. The sample lists more than 250,000 clones; around nine tenths were seen once. Self-reported history from a screening survey and questionnaire set each donor's cohort. V dropped 2 bases and J dropped 2 bases, with 12 bases sitting between them. Per the germline V gene, CDR1 is MNHEY and CDR2 is SVGAGI. The CDR3 contains 16 residues. Sequencing was performed on PBMCs or T cells enriched from blood (not recorded which). The origin of this receptor is a woman aged 18-35 years who had recovered from COVID-19. The chain employs TRBV6-5 and TRBJ2-2, with D possibly matching TRBD2 (6 bases). This CDR3 reads CASSYGGTVNTGELFF. In DNA, the CDR3 is TGTGCCAGCAGTTACGGAGGGACGGTAAACACCGGGGAGCTGTTTTTT.